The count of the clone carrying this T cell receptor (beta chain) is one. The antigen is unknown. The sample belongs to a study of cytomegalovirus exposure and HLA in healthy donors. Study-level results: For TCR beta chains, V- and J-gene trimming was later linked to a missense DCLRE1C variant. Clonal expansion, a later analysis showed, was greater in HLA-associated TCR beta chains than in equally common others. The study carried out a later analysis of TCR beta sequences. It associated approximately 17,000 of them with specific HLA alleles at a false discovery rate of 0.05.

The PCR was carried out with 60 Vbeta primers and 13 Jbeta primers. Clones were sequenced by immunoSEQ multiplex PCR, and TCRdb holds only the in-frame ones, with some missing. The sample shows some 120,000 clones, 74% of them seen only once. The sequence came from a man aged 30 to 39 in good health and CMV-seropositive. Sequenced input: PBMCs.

The CDR3 region is CAWTRLAGQETQYF. Here the CDR3 DNA reads TGTGCCTGGACCCGACTAGCGGGACAAGAGACCCAGTACTTC. The chain carries TRBV30 and TRBJ2-5; 11 bases align to TRBD2. This CDR3 is 14 amino acids long. Trimming took 4 bases from V and 2 from J; bases not matched to a gene: 3. Germline CDR1 reads GTSNPN; CDR2 reads SVGIG (reference sequence).